This T cell receptor (beta chain) came from a study of cytomegalovirus exposure and HLA in healthy donors. This clone has more than one count but fewer than ten. PCR amplification relied on 60 Vbeta primers (plus 13 Jbeta primers). Assay: immunoSEQ multiplex PCR; the TCRdb copy retains only in-frame clones and omits some. The sample has 150,000 or so clones; approximately 81% are singletons. The sequencing sample was made of PBMCs. The clonotype comes from a boy between 2 and 10 years old in good health and CMV-seronegative.

Here the CDR3 DNA reads TGTGCCAGCAGTGAAGCCGGGACAGGGGGCTACGAGCAGTACTTC. Translation: CASSEAGTGGYEQYF. The V call is TRBV6-1, the J call TRBJ2-7; TRBD1 agrees at 11 bases. This CDR3 is 15 amino acids long. The germline CDR1 and CDR2 sequences are MNHNS and SASEGT. V shed 0 bases and J 3 bases; nucleotides not matched to a gene: 1.